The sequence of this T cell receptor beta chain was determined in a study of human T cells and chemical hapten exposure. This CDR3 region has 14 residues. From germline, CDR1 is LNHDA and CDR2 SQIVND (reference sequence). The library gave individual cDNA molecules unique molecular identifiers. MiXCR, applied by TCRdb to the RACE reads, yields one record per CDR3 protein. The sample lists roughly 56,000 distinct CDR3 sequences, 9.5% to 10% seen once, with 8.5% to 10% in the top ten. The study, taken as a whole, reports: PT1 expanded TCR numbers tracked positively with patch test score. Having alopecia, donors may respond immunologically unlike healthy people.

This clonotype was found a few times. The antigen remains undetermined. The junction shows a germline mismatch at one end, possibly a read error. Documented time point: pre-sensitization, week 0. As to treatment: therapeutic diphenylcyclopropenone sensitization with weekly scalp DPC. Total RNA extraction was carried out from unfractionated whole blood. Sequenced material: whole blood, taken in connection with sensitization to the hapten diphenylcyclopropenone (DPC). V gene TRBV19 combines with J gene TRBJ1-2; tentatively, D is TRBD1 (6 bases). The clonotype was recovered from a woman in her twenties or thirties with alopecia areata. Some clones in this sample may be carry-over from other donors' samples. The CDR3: CASSIGGGPYGDNF. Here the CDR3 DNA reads TGTGCCAGTAGTATTGGTGGGGGCCCCTATGGCGACAACTTC.